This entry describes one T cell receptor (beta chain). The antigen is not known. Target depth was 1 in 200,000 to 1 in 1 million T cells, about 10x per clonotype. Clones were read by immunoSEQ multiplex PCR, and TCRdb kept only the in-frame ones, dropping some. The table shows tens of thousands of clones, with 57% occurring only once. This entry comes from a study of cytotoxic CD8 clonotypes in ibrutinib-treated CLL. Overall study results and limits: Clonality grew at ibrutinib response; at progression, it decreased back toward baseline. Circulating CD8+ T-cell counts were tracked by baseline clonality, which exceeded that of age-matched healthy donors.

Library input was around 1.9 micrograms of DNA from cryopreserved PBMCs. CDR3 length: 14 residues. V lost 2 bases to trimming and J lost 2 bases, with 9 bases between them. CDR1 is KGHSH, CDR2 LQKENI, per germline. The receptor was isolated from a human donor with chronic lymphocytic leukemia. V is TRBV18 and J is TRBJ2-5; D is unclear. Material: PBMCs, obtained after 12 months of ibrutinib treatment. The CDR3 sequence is CASSPVGHQETQYF. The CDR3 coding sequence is TGTGCCAGCTCACCAGTAGGGCATCAAGAGACCCAGTACTTC.